Listed here are 4 T cell receptor beta chains from one sample, sequenced in a study of blood T cell repertoires in COVID-19. The protocol was immunoSEQ multiplex PCR, while the TCRdb copy is restricted to in-frame clones and leaves out a portion. The repertoire includes fewer than 300,000 clones, about nine tenths of them detected once, and around 15% sits in the top ten. What was sequenced was PBMCs or T cells enriched from blood (not recorded which). Receptors originate from a man younger than 35 who had recovered from COVID-19.

V and J are TRBV30 and TRBJ1-1; 8 bases match TRBD1. V dropped 8 bases and J dropped 5; count of bases not matched to a gene: 10. This CDR3 region has 13 residues. CDR1 GTSNPN and CDR2 SVGIG come from the germline V gene (reference sequence). The CDR3 loop reads CAGGGQASTEAFF. CDR3 sequence (DNA): TGTGCCGGAGGGGGACAGGCTAGTACTGAAGCTTTCTTT.

The chain uses TRBV11-2 and TRBJ1-2; D is unresolved. Germline CDR1 reads SGHAT; CDR2 reads FQNNGV. Trimming pared 5 bases from V and 0 bases from J, leaving 10 bases between. The CDR3 loop spans 14 amino acids. CDR3 in amino acids: CASSPGEANYGYTF. Here the CDR3 DNA reads TGTGCCAGCAGCCCCGGGGAGGCTAACTATGGCTACACCTTC.

The chain joins TRBV4-2 to TRBJ2-1; 8 bases align to TRBD2. Germline CDR1 reads LGHNA; CDR2 reads YNFKEQ. The CDR3 runs 17 residues. The V and J ends lost 4 bases and 3 bases, in that order; junction bases with no gene match: 11. Here the CDR3 DNA reads TGTGCCAGCAGCCGCCCCGCGGCGGGAGGATTCTACAATGAGCAGTTCTTC. Translating it yields CASSRPAAGGFYNEQFF.

For the CDR3, the DNA is TGTGCCAGCAGCTTAGCGGGAGCGGGGGGCTCCACAGATACGCAGTATTTT. The encoded protein is CASSLAGAGGSTDTQYF. This chain connects TRBV7-2 to TRBJ2-3, with 9 positions matching TRBD2. J was trimmed by 2 bases and V by 0 bases; bases with no gene match: 6. Germline values: CDR1 SGHTA, CDR2 FQGNSA. The CDR3 spans 17 residues. Full variable domain (missing parts from reference TRBV7-2 and TRBJ2-3): GAGVSQSPSNKVTEKGKDVELRCDPISGHTALYWYRQSLGQGLEFLIYFQGNSAPDKSGLPSDRFSAERTGGSVSTLTIQRTQQEDSAVYLCASSLAGAGGSTDTQYFGPGTRLTVL.